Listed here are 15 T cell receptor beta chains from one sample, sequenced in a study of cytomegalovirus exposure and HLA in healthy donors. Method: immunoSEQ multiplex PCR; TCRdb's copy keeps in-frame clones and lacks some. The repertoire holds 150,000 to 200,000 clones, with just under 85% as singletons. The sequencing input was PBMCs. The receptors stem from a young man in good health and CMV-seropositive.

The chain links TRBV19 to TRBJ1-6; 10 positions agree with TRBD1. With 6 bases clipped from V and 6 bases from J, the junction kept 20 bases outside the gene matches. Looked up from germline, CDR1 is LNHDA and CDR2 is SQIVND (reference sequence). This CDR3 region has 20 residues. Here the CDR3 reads CASRLIFDRGRIFANSPLHF. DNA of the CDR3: TGTGCCAGTAGGCTTATATTCGACAGGGGGCGAATCTTTGCTAATTCACCCCTCCACTTT.

This CDR3 reads CASSDGQLLSYEQYF. Here the CDR3 DNA reads TGCGCCAGCTCGGATGGACAGCTACTCTCCTACGAGCAGTACTTC. The chain is built from TRBV5-1 and TRBJ2-7; TRBD1 is a possible D gene (6 bases). Per the germline V gene, CDR1 is SGHRS and CDR2 is YFSETQ. V lost 7 bases, J lost 0 bases, and 17 bases lay in between. The CDR3 length is 15 residues.

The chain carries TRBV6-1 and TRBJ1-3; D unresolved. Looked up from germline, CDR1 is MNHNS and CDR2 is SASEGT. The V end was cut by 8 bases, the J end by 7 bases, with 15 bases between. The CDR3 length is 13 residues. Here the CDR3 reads CASGGTSGNTIYF. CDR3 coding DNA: TGTGCCAGCGGTGGCACTTCAGGCAACACCATATATTTT.

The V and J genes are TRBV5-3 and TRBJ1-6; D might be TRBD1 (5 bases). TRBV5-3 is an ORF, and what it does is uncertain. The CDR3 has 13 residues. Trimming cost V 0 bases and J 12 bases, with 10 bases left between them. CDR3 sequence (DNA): TGTGCCAGAAGCTTGGGCAGGGAAGGACCCCTCCACTTT. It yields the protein CARSLGREGPLHF.

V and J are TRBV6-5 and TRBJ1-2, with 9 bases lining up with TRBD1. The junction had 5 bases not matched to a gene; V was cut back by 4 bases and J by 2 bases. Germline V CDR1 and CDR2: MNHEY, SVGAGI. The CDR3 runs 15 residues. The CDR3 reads CASSSHGQGNYGYTF. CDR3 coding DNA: TGTGCCAGCAGTTCCCACGGACAGGGGAACTATGGCTACACCTTC.

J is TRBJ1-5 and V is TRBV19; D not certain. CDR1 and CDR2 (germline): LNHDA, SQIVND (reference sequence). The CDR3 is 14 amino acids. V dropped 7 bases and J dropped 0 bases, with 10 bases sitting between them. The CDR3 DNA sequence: TGTGCCAGTAAGAAAGAGAATAGCAATCAGCCCCAGCATTTT. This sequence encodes CASKKENSNQPQHF.

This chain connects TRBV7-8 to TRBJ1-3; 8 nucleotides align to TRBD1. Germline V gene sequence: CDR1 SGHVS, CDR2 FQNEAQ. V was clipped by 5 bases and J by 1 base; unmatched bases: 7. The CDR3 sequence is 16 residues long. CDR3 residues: CASSPDQGASGNTIYF. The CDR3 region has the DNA TGTGCCAGCAGCCCGGATCAGGGGGCGTCTGGAAACACCATATATTTT.

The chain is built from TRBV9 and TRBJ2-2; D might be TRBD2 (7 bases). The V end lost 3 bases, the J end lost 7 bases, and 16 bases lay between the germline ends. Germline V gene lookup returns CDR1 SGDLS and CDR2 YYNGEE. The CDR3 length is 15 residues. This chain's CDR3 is CASSGRGGAVGELFF. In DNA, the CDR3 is TGTGCCAGCAGCGGAAGGGGGGGGGCGGTCGGGGAGCTGTTTTTT.

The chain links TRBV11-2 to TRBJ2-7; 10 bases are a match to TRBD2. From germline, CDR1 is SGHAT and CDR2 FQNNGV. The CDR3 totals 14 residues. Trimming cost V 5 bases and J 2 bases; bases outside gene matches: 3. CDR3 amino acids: CASSQSGGAYEQYF. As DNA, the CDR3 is TGTGCCAGCAGCCAAAGCGGGGGGGCCTACGAGCAGTACTTC. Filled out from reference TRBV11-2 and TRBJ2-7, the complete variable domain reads EAGVAQSPRYKIIEKRQSVAFWCNPISGHATLYWYQQILGQGPKLLIQFQNNGVVDDSQLPKDRFSAERLKGVDSTLKIQPAKLEDSAVYLCASSQSGGAYEQYFGPGTRLTVT.

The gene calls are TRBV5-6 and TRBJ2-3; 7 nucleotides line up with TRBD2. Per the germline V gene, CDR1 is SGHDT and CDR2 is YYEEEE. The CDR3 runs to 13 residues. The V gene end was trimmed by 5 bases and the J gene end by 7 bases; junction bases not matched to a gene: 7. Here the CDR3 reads CASSSGTTYTQYF. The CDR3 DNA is TGTGCCAGCAGTTCCGGGACTACTTATACGCAGTATTTT. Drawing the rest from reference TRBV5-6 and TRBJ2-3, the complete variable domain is DAGVTQSPTHLIKTRGQQVTLRCSPKSGHDTVSWYQQALGQGPQFIFQYYEEEERQRGNFPDRFSGHQFPNYSSELNVNALLLGDSALYLCASSSGTTYTQYFGPGTRLTVL.

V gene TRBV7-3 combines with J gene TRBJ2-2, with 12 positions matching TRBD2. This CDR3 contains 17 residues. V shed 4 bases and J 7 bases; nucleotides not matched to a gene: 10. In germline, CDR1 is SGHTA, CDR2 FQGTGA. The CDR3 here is CASSSSSTSGGIGELFF. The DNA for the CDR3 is TGTGCCAGCAGCTCCTCTTCGACTAGCGGGGGAATCGGGGAGCTGTTTTTT.

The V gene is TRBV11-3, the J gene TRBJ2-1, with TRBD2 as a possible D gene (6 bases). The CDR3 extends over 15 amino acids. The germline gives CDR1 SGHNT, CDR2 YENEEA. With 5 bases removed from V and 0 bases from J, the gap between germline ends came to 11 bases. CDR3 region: CASSASVTSYNEQFF. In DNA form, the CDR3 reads TGTGCCAGCAGCGCTAGCGTAACCTCCTACAATGAGCAGTTCTTC.

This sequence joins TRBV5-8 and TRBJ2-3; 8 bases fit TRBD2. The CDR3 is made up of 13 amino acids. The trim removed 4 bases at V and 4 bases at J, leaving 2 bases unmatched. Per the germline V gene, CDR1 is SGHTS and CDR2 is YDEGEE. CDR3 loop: CASSLSGADTQYF. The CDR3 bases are TGTGCCAGCAGCCTTAGCGGGGCAGATACGCAGTATTTT.

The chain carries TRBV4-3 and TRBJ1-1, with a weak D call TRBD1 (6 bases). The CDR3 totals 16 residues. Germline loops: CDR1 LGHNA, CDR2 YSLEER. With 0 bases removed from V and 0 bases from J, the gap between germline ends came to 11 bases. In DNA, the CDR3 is TGCGCCAGCAGCCAAGACAGGGGCCTCATGAACACTGAAGCTTTCTTT. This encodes CASSQDRGLMNTEAFF.

The CDR3 sequence: CASRRGEETQYF. CDR3 DNA: TGCGCCAGCAGGCGGGGGGAGGAGACCCAGTACTTC. This chain links TRBV5-1 with TRBJ2-5; 8 nucleotides match TRBD2. J gave up 5 bases and V 5 bases, and 2 bases lay outside the gene matches. This CDR3 is built from 12 residues. Germline V lookup: CDR1 SGHRS, CDR2 YFSETQ. Supplemented by reference TRBV5-1 and TRBJ2-5, the full variable domain reads KAGVTQTPRYLIKTRGQQVTLSCSPISGHRSVSWYQQTPGQGLQFLFEYFSETQRNKGNFPGRFSGRQFSNSRSEMNVSTLELGDSALYLCASRRGEETQYFGPGTRLLVL.